The clone carrying this T cell receptor (beta chain) appeared many times. Its antigen is unidentified. All donors were healthy, and all were Caucasian. TCRdb recomputed calls from the 5' RACE reads with MiXCR, one row per CDR3 protein. The sample holds around 490,000 distinct CDR3 sequences, roughly an eighth seen once. This entry belongs to a study of identical twins. Findings of the study overall: Instead of following the same donors, the conclusions were based on cross-sectional statistical analysis. It was possible that invariant MAIT and iNKT cells partly confounded the zero-insertion analyses.

The ends were cut back, 0 bases at V and 3 bases at J, with 15 bases in the middle. Germline V gene lookup returns CDR1 SQVTM and CDR2 ANQGSEA. The CDR3 has 16 amino acids. The sample also formed part of further work on yellow fever vaccine responses in identical twins.

The material sequenced was CD4+ T cells sorted from blood. This TCR came from a woman under 30 in good health. The V gene is TRBV29-1, the J gene TRBJ2-1; weak D call: TRBD2 (5 bases). The chain's CDR3 is CSVEDAPEGGYNEQFF. CDR3 coding DNA: TGCAGCGTTGAAGACGCCCCTGAGGGCGGCTACAATGAGCAGTTCTTC.